Listed below are T cell receptor beta chains from one sample, sequenced in a study of blood T cell repertoires in COVID-19. Sequenced by immunoSEQ multiplex PCR; TCRdb stores in-frame clones only, minus some. There are about 280,000 clones in the sample; roughly 85% occur only once, and roughly 4.6% lies in the top ten. The sequencing input was peripheral blood. The receptors were gathered from a man in his forties or fifties with active or convalescent COVID-19. Each CDR3 is given with its conserved first and last residue. D genes are given only for firm matches. Clone size is stated in some rows and not others, as once, few, many or a class when expanded.

>TRBD1|-|TRBV20-1|TRBJ1-5
TGCAGTGCTAGTGGGACAGGCCGAGTGGGACAGCCCCAGCATTTT
CSASGTGRVGQPQHF
>-|-|TRBV20-1|TRBJ2-7
TGCAGTGCTGCCAATAGCGAGCAGTACTTC
CSAANSEQYF
>-|-|TRBV9|TRBJ2-1
TGTGCCAGCAGCGCCCGTCCGGAGTCCTACAATGAGCAGTTCTTC
CASSARPESYNEQFF
>TRBD1|-|TRBV27|TRBJ1-5
TGTGCCAGTGGACAGGGGCGCGGGGGTAATCAGCCCCAGCATTTT
CASGQGRGGNQPQHF
>-|-|TRBV6-5|TRBJ1-1
TGTGCCAGCAGTTACCTCCCAGGAAACGAAGCTTTCTTT
CASSYLPGNEAFF
>TRBD1|-|TRBV2|TRBJ2-7
TGTGCCAGCAGTGACACCGGACAGGAGGTTGGCTACGAGCAGTACTTC
CASSDTGQEVGYEQYF
>-|-|TRBV7-8|TRBJ1-3
TGTGCCAGCAGCTTGACAGCCTACTCTGGAAACACCATATATTTT
CASSLTAYSGNTIYF
>-|few|TRBV5-1|TRBJ2-7
TGCGCCAGCAGAGTTGGAGTGGGCGGGGTGTACGAGCAGTACTTC
CASRVGVGGVYEQYF
>-|-|TRBV5-8|TRBJ2-3
TGTGCCAGCAGCTTGGGTACCAAGCGCACCCGGACAGATACGCAGTATTTT
CASSLGTKRTRTDTQYF
>TRBD1|-|TRBV30|TRBJ1-2
TGTGCCTTCCAGGGGGGCAGGGGGCGGACAAATGCTTATGGCTACACCTTC
CAFQGGRGRTNAYGYTF
>-|-|TRBV25-1|TRBJ2-2
TGTGCCAGCAGTGAGGCAGGTTTCGGGGAGCTGTTTTTT
CASSEAGFGELFF
>-|few|TRBV11-2|TRBJ2-3
TGTGCCAGCAGCTTAGATCGGACTGCCGGAGATACGCAGTATTTT
CASSLDRTAGDTQYF
>-|-|TRBV5-4|TRBJ2-3
TGTGCCAGCAGCCTCACAGATACGCAGTATTTT
CASSLTDTQYF